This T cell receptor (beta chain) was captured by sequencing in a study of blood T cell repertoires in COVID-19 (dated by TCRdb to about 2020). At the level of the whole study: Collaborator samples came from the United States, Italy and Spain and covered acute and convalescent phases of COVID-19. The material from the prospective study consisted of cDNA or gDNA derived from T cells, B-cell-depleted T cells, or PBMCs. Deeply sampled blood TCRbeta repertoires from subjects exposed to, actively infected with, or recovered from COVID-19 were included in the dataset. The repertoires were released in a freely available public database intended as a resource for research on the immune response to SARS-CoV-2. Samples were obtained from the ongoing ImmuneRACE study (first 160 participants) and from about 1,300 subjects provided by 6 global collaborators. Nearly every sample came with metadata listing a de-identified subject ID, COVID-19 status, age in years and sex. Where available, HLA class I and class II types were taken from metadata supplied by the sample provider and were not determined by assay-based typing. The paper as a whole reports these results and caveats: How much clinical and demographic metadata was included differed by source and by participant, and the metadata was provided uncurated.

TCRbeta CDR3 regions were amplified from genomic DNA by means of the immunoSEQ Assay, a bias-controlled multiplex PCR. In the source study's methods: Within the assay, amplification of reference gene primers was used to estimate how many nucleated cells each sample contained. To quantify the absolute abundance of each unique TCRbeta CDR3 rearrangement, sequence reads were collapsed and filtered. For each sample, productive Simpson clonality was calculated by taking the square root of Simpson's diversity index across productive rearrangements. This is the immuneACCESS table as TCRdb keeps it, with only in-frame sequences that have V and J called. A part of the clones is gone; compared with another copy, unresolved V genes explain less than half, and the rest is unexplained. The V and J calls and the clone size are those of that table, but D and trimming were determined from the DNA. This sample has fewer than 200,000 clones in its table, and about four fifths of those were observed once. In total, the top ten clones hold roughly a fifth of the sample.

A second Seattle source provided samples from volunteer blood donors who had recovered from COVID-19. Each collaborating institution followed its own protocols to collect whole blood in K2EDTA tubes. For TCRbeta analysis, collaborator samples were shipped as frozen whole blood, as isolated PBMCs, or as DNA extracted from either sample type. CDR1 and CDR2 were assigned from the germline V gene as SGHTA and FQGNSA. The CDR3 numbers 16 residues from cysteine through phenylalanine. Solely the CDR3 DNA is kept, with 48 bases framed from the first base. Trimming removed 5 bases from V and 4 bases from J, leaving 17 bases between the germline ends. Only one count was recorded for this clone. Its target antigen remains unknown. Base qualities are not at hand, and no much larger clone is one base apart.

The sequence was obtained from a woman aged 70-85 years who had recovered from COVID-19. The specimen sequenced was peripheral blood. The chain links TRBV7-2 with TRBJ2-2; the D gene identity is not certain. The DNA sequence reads TGTGCCAGCAGCCCCGGGTTCCAGCGTGGCACCGGGGAGCTGTTTTTT. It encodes CASSPGFQRGTGELFF.